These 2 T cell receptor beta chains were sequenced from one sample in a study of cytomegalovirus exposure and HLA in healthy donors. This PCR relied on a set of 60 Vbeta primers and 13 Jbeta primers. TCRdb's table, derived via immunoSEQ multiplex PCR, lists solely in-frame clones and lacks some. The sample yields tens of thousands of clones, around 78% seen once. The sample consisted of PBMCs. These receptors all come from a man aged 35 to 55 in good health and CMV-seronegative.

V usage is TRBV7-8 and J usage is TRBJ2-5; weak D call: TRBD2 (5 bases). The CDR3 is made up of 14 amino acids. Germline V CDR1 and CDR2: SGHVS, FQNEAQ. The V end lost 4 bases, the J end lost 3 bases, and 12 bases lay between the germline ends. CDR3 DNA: TGTGCCAGCAGCTCAGATGGAGCGGAAGAGACCCAGTACTTC. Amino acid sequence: CASSSDGAEETQYF.

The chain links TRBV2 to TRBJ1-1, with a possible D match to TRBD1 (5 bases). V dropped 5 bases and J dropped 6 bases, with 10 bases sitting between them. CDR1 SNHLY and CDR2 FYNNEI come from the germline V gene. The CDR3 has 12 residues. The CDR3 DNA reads TGTGCCAGCAGTTATCCAGGGCCTGAAGCTTTCTTT. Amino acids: CASSYPGPEAFF.